This TCR beta chain emerged from a study of OX40 agonist ivuxolimab in advanced cancers. Study context: Allowance was made for prior anti-PD-1, anti-PD-L1 or anti-CTLA-4 therapy, and approximately 41% had some.

This CDR3 is built from 13 residues. Germline values: CDR1 ENHRY, CDR2 SYGVKD. V lost 7 bases and J lost 2, with 11 bases in between. The repertoire was sequenced with immunoSEQ multiplex PCR; TCRdb's copy has only in-frame clones and lacks some. This table has about 77,000 clones, around 83% appearing once. Systemic immunosuppression or a history of autoimmune disease excluded patients. Points from the study as a whole: Averaging showed that CD8+ T cells had more expanded clones than CD4+ did. At 0.1 to 3.0 mg/kg, CD4+ and CD8+ blood T cells expanded clonally by week 6.

A note on this clone: Its target is unknown.

The chain employs TRBV10-3 and TRBJ1-1; D is unclear. The sequence was collected from an adult with an advanced solid tumor such as melanoma, head and neck, liver or kidney cancer. This material consisted of CD4+ or CD8+ T cells sorted from blood, taken in a trial of the OX40 agonist ivuxolimab. The CDR3 DNA reads TGTGCCATCAATCCGGGCCAAAACACTGAAGCTTTCTTT. The encoded protein is CAINPGQNTEAFF.